Described below is a single T cell receptor (beta chain) sequence and its context. What it binds is not known. CDR3 size: 15 residues. CDR1 and CDR2 from the germline V gene are SNHLY and FYNNEI. V was shortened by 6 bases and J by 5 bases, with 19 bases between the two germline ends. TCRdb's table, derived via immunoSEQ multiplex PCR, lists solely in-frame clones and lacks some. Of about 25,000 clones listed, just over 90% are singletons. This entry is derived from a study of chemoradiotherapy in HPV16-positive cancers. On the study more broadly: Functional T-cell assays on a couple of HPV16-positive patients' cells defined candidate HPV-specific clones and common TCR motifs.

Study-wide findings and caveats: In HPV16-positive patients, HPV-responsive T-cell expansion tracked better recurrence-free survival. Candidate HPV-specific clones and E7-related TCR motifs grew in tumor during treatment.

Over chemoradiotherapy, repertoires were sampled more than once. Material: blood, obtained from a patient who underwent chemoradiotherapy. The clonotype was recovered from a human donor with HPV-associated anogenital cancer. V is TRBV2 and J is TRBJ1-1; no clear D. This CDR3 reads CASRTVATARTEAFF. CDR3 DNA: TGTGCCAGCAGGACGGTAGCCACAGCGCGAACTGAAGCTTTCTTT.